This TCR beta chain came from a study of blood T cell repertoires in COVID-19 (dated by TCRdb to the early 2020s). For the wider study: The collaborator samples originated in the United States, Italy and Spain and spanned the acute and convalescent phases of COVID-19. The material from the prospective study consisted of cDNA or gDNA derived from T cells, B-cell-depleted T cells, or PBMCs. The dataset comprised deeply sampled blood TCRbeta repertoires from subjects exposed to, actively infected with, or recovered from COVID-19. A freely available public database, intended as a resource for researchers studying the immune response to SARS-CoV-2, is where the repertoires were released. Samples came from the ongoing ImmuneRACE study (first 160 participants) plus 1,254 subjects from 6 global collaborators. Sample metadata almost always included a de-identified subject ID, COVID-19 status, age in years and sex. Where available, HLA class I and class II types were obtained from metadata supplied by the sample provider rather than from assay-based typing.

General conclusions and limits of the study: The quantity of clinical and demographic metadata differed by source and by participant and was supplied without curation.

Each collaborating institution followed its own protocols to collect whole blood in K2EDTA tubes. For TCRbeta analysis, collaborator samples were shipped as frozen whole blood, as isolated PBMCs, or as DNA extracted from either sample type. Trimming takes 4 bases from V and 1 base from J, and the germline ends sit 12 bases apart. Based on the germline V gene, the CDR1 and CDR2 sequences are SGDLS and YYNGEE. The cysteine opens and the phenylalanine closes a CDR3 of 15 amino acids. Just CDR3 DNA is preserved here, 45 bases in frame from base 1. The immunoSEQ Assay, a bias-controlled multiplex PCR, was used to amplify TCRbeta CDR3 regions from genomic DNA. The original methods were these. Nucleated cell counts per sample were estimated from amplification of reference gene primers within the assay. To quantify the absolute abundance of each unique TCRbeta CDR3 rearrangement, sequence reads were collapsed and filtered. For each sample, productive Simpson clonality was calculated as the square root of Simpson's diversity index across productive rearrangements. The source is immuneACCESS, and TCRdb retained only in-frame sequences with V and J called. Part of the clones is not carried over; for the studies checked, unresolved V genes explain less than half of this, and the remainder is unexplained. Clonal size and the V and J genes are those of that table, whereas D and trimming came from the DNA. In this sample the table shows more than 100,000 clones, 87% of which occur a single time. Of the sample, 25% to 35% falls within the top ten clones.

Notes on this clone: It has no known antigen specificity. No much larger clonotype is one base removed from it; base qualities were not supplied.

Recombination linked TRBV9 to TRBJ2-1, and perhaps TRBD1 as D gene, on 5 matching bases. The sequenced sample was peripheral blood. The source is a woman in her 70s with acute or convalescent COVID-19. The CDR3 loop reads CASSPTQGSYNEQFF. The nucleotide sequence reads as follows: TGTGCCAGCAGCCCTACCCAGGGTTCCTACAATGAGCAGTTCTTC. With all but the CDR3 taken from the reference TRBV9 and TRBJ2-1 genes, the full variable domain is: DSGVTQTPKHLITATGQRVTLRCSPRSGDLSVYWYQQSLDQGLQFLIQYYNGEERAKGNILERFSAQQFPDLHSELNLSSLELGDSALYFCASSPTQGSYNEQFFGPGTRLTVL.